The clone carrying this TCR beta chain has a count of ten or more. Its antigen is unidentified. The data belong to a study of spatial heterogeneity in lung cancer. TCR cDNA molecules each carried a unique molecular identifier. In TCRdb, the 5' RACE reads were re-called with MiXCR into one record per CDR3 protein. The sample contains 45,000 to 55,000 distinct CDR3 sequences, roughly 5% of which appear only once. Findings and limits, study-wide: Blood carried ubiquitous expanded tumor TCRs more at resection than follow-up.

Trimming left V 5 bases short and J 0 bases short, with 14 bases between. There are 14 residues in the CDR3. Per germline, CDR1 DFQATT and CDR2 SNEGSKA (reference sequence). Time point defined: sample taken at primary tumor resection. There were some 76 donors, all of them untreated patients with early-stage non-small cell lung cancer. Unsorted whole RNA of tumor, nontumor lung or frozen PBMC was sequenced. This sample comprised PBMCs, obtained at surgery. The sequence derives from a male donor with early-stage non-small cell lung cancer. The chain recombines TRBV20-1 with TRBJ2-7, with D tentatively TRBD2 (5 bases). The CDR3 DNA reads TGCAGTGCTTTAACTCGGAGGAGCTCCTACGAGCAGTACTTC. Amino acids: CSALTRRSSYEQYF.